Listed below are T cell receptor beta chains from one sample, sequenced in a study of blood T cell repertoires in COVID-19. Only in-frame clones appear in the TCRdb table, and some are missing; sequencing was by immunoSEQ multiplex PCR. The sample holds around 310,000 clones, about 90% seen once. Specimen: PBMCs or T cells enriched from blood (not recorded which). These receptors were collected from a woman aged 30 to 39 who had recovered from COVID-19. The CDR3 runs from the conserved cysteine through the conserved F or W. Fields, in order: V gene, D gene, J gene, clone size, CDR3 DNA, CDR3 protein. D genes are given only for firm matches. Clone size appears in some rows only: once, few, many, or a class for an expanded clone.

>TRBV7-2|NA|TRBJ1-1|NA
TGTGCCAGCAGCTTGACTTTTGCGGGTGAAGCTTTCTTT
CASSLTFAGEAFF
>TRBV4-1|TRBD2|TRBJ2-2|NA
TGCGCCAGCAGCCACGGTGCTAGCGGGAGTTTTGGTTTCACCGGGGAGCTGTTTTTT
CASSHGASGSFGFTGELFF
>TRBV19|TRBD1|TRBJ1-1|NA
TGTGCCAGTAGGACAGGGGTTGAAGCTTTCTTT
CASRTGVEAFF
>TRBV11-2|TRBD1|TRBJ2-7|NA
TGTGCCAGCAGCCCCCCGGGACAGGGTCAGGAGCAGTACTTC
CASSPPGQGQEQYF
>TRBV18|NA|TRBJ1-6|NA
TGTGCCAGCTCACCATCGTCCCTTGACGGGGGGTCACCCCTCCACTTT
CASSPSSLDGGSPLHF
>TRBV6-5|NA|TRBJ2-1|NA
TGTGCCAGCACAGAGGGGACATATAGCGGGAATGAGCAGTTCTTC
CASTEGTYSGNEQFF
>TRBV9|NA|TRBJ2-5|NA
TGTGCCAGCAGCGCCCCCCAAGGGGCCCAGTACTTC
CASSAPQGAQYF
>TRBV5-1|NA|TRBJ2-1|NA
TGCGCCAGCAGCAACGACAACTCCGTTGAGCAGTTCTTC
CASSNDNSVEQFF
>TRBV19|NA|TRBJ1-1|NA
TGTGCCAGTACCCCCTGGGGTGGCAGGGTCAACACTGAAGCTTTCTTT
CASTPWGGRVNTEAFF
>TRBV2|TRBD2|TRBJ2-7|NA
TGTGCCAGCGCTAAGCGGGACTCCTACGAGCAGTACTTC
CASAKRDSYEQYF
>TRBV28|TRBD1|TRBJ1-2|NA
TGTGCCAGCAGTTTTGACAGGGGGGTTGGCTACACCTTC
CASSFDRGVGYTF
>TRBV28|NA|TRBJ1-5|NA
TGTGCCAGCAGAACAGAAAATCAGCCCCAGCATTTT
CASRTENQPQHF
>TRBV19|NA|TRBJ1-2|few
TGTGCCAGTAGTAGCCGAAGGACGGGGGACTATGGCTACACCTTC
CASSSRRTGDYGYTF
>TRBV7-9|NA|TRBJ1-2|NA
TGTGCCAGCAGCCTACCTACTCGACAGGACACTAACTATGGCTACACCTTC
CASSLPTRQDTNYGYTF
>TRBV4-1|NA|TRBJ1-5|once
TGCGCCAGCAGCCAAGGAAGCATTCCTGGTCCCCAGCATTTT
CASSQGSIPGPQHF
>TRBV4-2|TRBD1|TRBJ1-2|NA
TGTGCCAGCAGCCAAGATCGGGGACAGGGGGGCTACGGCTACACCTTC
CASSQDRGQGGYGYTF
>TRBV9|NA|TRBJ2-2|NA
TGTGCCAGCAGCGCCATCCTAGGTCCCCCTCCAGCCGGGGAGCTGTTTTTT
CASSAILGPPPAGELFF
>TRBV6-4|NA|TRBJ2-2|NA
TGTGCCAGCAGTCCCTCCAGGATCGGGGAGCTGTTTTTT
CASSPSRIGELFF
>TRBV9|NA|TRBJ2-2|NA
TGTGCCAGCAGCGTAGAGGGACTGGGGGCCGGGGAGCTGTTTTTT
CASSVEGLGAGELFF
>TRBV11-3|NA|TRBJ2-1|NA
TGTGCCAGCCCCCGGGACTACAATGAGCAGTTCTTC
CASPRDYNEQFF
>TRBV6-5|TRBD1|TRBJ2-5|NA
TGTGCCAGCAGTTACAACAGGGGCGAGACCCAGTACTTC
CASSYNRGETQYF
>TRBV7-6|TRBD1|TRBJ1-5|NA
TGTGCCAGCAGCCAAGACGGGACAGCTAATCAGCCCCAGCATTTT
CASSQDGTANQPQHF
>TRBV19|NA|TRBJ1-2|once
TGTGCCAGTAGTATAGTAAGGACAGTGAACTATGGCTACACCTTC
CASSIVRTVNYGYTF
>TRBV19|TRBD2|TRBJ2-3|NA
TGTGCCAGTAGTATAAGTGGGAGGGCTCTAGATACGCAGTATTTT
CASSISGRALDTQYF
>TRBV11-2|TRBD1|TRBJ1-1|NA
TGTGCCAGCAGCTTTATTAGGGGAGACAGGGACACTGAAGCTTTCTTT
CASSFIRGDRDTEAFF
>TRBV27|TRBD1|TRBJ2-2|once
TGTGCCAGCAGTCCCGGGACAGGGGGGATAGACACCGGGGAGCTGTTTTTT
CASSPGTGGIDTGELFF
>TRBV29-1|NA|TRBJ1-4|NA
TGCAGCGTCAGGAATGAAAAACTGTTTTTT
CSVRNEKLFF
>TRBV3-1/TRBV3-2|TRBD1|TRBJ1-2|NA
TGTGCCAGCAGCCAAGGAGGCAGGGGGTATGGCTACACCTTC
CASSQGGRGYGYTF
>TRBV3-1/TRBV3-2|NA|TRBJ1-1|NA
TGTGCCAGCAGCCAAGAAGGGGCAGGGGATAGCACTGAAGCTTTCTTT
CASSQEGAGDSTEAFF